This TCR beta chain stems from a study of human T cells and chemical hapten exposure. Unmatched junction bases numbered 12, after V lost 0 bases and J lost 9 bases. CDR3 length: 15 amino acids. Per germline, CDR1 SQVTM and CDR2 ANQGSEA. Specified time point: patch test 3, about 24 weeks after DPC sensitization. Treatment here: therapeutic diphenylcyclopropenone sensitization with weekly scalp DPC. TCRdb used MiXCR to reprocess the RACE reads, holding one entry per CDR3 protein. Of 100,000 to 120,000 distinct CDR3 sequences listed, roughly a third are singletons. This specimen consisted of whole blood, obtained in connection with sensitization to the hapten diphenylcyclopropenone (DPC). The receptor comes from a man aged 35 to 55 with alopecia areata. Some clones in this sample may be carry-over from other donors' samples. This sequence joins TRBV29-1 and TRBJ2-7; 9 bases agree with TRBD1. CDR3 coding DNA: TGCAGCGTTGAAGATCAGACCGGGACAGGGAACGGGCAGTACTTC. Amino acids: CSVEDQTGTGNGQYF.